This entry concerns a single T cell receptor (beta chain). The entry originates in a study of blood T cell repertoires in COVID-19. Study-level background: Acute and convalescent COVID-19 samples came from the United States, Italy and Spain. Nucleic acid was either cDNA or gDNA, and it came from T cells, B-cell-depleted T cells, or PBMCs.

The authors' processing: Reference gene primer amplification yielded estimated nucleated cell counts. TCRdb's copy holds only in-frame clones and misses some; the assay was immunoSEQ multiplex PCR. V and J calls and clone size are as listed in that table; D and trimming were resolved from the DNA. The sample lists about 50,000 clones, more than 80% occurring once. V lost 6 bases to trimming and J lost 2 bases, with 20 bases between them. CDR3 length equals 17 residues. The germline V gene has CDR1 MNHEY and CDR2 SMNVEV (reference sequence). The sequence came from a man in his 60s with acute or convalescent COVID-19. Sequencing input: peripheral blood. The chain carries TRBV27 and TRBJ2-4, with a tentative D call TRBD1 (5 bases). CDR3 coding DNA: TGTGCCAGCAGATCCTCTTCCCAGGGATTCTCCAAAAACATTCAGTACTTC. This sequence encodes CASRSSSQGFSKNIQYF.